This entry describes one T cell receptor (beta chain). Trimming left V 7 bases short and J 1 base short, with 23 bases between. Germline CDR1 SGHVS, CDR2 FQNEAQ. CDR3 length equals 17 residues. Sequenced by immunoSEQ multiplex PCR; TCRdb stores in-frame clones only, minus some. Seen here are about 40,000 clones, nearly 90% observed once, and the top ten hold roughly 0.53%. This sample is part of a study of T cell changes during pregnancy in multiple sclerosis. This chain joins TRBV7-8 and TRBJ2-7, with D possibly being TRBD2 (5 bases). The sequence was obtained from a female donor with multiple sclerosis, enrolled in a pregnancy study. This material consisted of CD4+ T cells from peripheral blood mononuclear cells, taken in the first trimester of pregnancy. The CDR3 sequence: CASTPPLQRRESYEQYF. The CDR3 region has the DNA TGTGCCAGCACCCCCCCCCTCCAGCGGAGAGAGTCCTACGAGCAGTACTTC.